The TCR beta chain under discussion was sequenced for a study of CD4+ T cells in melanoma. V lost 4 bases, J lost 4 bases, and 16 bases lay in between. This CDR3 has 15 amino acids. Germline values: CDR1 SGHRS, CDR2 YFSETQ. This clone has a handful of counts. This table comes from immunoSEQ multiplex PCR, and its TCRdb copy is limited to in-frame clones, with some not included. The sample lists around 13,000 clones, 60% to 85% occurring once. Specimen: cells from a culture (not recorded whether cultured in vitro). The J gene is TRBJ2-3, the V gene TRBV5-1; D not resolved. This sequence was found in a human donor with melanoma. The CDR3, as DNA: TGCGCCAGCAGCCCACGCTACTCGGGCGCAGATACGCAGTATTTT. Its protein is CASSPRYSGADTQYF.